There are a few counts of the clone carrying this T cell receptor beta chain. What it binds is not known. Researchers amplified the TCR beta CDR3 regions from RNA transcripts. With the HTBI primer set, the TCR CDR3 went through a first round of RT-PCR. One entry per CDR3 protein results from TCRdb running MiXCR on the multiplex PCR reads. The sample has about 840,000 distinct CDR3 sequences; about 38% are singletons. The data belong to a study of T cells in Graves' hyperthyroidism and ophthalmopathy. Study-wide background: Blood from the periphery was taken at initial diagnosis, before any treatment. Whole-study findings and limits: Expanded thyroid clonotypes (above 0.001) were mostly also found in blood.

The CDR3 consists of 14 residues. V lost 4 bases and J lost 8; bases outside the gene matches: 5. Germline V gene sequence: CDR1 SEHNR, CDR2 FQNEAQ (reference sequence). Sequencing used blood. V is TRBV7-9 and J is TRBJ1-4, with TRBD1 matching 9 bases. This TCR came from a man aged 18 to 30 with Graves' hyperthyroidism. CDR3 amino acids: CASSSGTGKEKLFF. CDR3 DNA: TGTGCCAGCAGCTCCGGGACAGGGAAAGAAAAACTGTTTTTT.